The 14 T cell receptor beta chains below come from one sample, sequenced in a study of read filtering for tumor transcriptome and immune sequencing (dated by TCRdb to 2019 to 2021). TCRdb records Illumina HiSeq 4000 as the sequencer. Starting from 400 to 450 ng RNA, TCR libraries were constructed with the Immunoverse kit using molecular barcoded adaptors that cover the alpha/delta and beta/gamma chains. TCRdb reworked the public reads: Q25 trimming with fastp, MiXCR clone assembly, productive beta chains retained. Records with the same CDR3 protein are collapsed into one entry carrying the most frequent genes and DNA. The sample table contains tens of thousands of distinct CDR3 sequences; only one count was recorded for about 12% of them. The biggest ten clones account for about 38% of the sample. The sample comprised a population of CD138-negative cells sorted from bone marrow. The cell subset or site label of this sample denotes: bone marrow mononuclear cells depleted of CD138+ plasma/myeloma cells by negative magnetic selection. These receptors originate from a donor aged 40 or over with multiple myeloma.

This clonotype was detected ten times or more. The chain uses TRBV19 and TRBJ2-5; D remains ambiguous. This CDR3 region has 14 residues. The V gene's germline CDR1 is LNHDA and CDR2 SQIVND (reference sequence). The V and J ends lost 2 bases and 5 bases respectively, with 12 bases between them. This CDR3 reads CASSISGPKETQYF. The DNA for the CDR3 is TGTGCCAGTAGTATATCGGGTCCCAAGGAGACCCAGTACTTC.

This clonotype was seen repeatedly, ten times or more. The V gene is TRBV7-3, the J gene TRBJ2-2; tentative D call: TRBD1 (6 bases). The CDR3 consists of 15 residues. CDR1 and CDR2 from the germline V gene are SGHTA and FQGTGA. Trimming cost V 2 bases and J 3 bases, with 10 bases left between them. CDR3 in amino acids: CASSLEQGHTGELFF. CDR3 coding DNA: TGTGCCAGCAGCTTAGAACAGGGTCACACCGGGGAGCTGTTTTTT.

In the case of this clonotype: It is likely a read error: a sequence one base away is far more abundant. The J gene is TRBJ2-7, the V gene TRBV11-2, with TRBD1 matching over 8 bases. Per the germline V gene, CDR1 is SGHAT and CDR2 is FQNNGV. The CDR3 has 14 amino acids. CDR3 nucleotide sequence: TGTGCCAGCAGCTTAGGGACAGGGTTGAATGAGCAGTCCTTC. Encoded protein: CASSLGTGLNEQSF.

This sequence joins TRBV7-2 and TRBJ2-7, with 9 bases identical to TRBD1. Germline CDR1 is SGHTA and CDR2 is FQGNSA. This CDR3 has 14 residues. V was clipped by 4 bases and J by 3 bases; unmatched bases: 4. The CDR3 DNA sequence: TGTGCCAGCAGCTCCGGGACAGGGCTCTACGAGCAGTACTTC. It specifies CASSSGTGLYEQYF. Drawing the rest from reference TRBV7-2 and TRBJ2-7, the complete variable domain is GAGVSQSPSNKVTEKGKDVELRCDPISGHTALYWYRQSLGQGLEFLIYFQGNSAPDKSGLPSDRFSAERTGGSVSTLTIQRTQQEDSAVYLCASSSGTGLYEQYFGPGTRLTVT.

The V gene is TRBV5-1, the J gene TRBJ2-2, with unresolved D. The CDR3 has 15 amino acids. Germline CDR1 is SGHRS and CDR2 is YFSETQ. Trimming stripped 2 bases from V and 0 bases from J, with 8 bases between. The CDR3 nucleotides are TGCGCCAGCAGCTTTATAACCTCGAACACCGGGGAGCTGTTTTTT. This sequence encodes CASSFITSNTGELFF.

This clonotype was seen only a few times. A read error may explain this, as a much larger clone is one base away. The J gene is TRBJ2-7, the V gene TRBV28, with D unresolved. The germline V gene encodes CDR1 MDHEN and CDR2 SYDVKM. The length of the CDR3 is 13 residues. The CDR3 region is CASSFVGSYERYF. CDR3 nucleotide sequence: TGTGCCAGCAGTTTCGTAGGGTCCTACGAGCGGTACTTC.

Regarding this clonotype: A much larger clone lies a single base off, so this may be a read error. The chain recombines TRBV2 with TRBJ2-5; no definite D call. The germline V gene has CDR1 SNHLY and CDR2 FYNNEI. The CDR3 extends over 13 amino acids. CDR3 coding DNA: TGTGCCAGCACCCCGGACCTTGAGGAGACCCAGCACTTC. Encoded protein: CASTPDLEETQHF.

This clonotype has ten or more counts. The gene calls are TRBV7-8 and TRBJ1-5, with 7 bases matching TRBD1. Trimming took 1 base from V and 3 from J; bases not matched to a gene: 9. This CDR3 is built from 17 residues. CDR1 and CDR2 from the germline V gene are SGHVS and FQNEAQ. CDR3 sequence reads: CASSLGGGAGNNQPQHF. For the CDR3, the DNA is TGTGCCAGCAGCTTAGGAGGGGGCGCAGGTAACAATCAGCCCCAGCATTTT.

With respect to this clonotype: A read error may explain this, as a much larger clone is one base away. This chain connects TRBV3-1 to TRBJ1-1; 10 bases are shared with TRBD1. CDR1 is LGHDT, CDR2 YNNKEL, per germline (reference sequence). This CDR3 is built from 14 residues. CDR3 sequence: CTSSQRDRGTEAFF. DNA for the CDR3: TGTACCAGCAGCCAACGGGACAGGGGCACTGAAGCTTTCTTT.

There are many counts of this clonotype. V is TRBV2 and J is TRBJ1-5, with 7 nucleotides matching TRBD1. V shed 6 bases and J 2 bases; nucleotides not matched to a gene: 7. The CDR3 spans 15 residues. The germline V gene has CDR1 SNHLY and CDR2 FYNNEI. The CDR3 loop reads CASRATGSRNQPQHF. CDR3 in DNA: TGTGCCAGCAGGGCGACAGGGTCCCGCAATCAGCCCCAGCATTTT.

This clonotype occurred many times. V gene TRBV19 combines with J gene TRBJ2-1; perhaps TRBD1 as D (6 bases). CDR3 size: 15 residues. Germline CDR1 is LNHDA and CDR2 is SQIVND (reference sequence). The V end was cut by 4 bases, the J end by 4 bases, with 14 bases between. This CDR3 reads CASSTTIGQYNEQFF. CDR3 nucleotide sequence: TGTGCCAGTAGTACGACTATAGGACAGTACAATGAGCAGTTCTTC.

This clonotype was seen at least ten times. The V call is TRBV7-2, the J call TRBJ2-3; 9 bases are shared with TRBD2. V shed 3 bases, J shed 2 bases, and the junction held 6 bases outside the gene matches. CDR3 length: 16 residues. Germline CDR1 and CDR2: SGHTA and FQGNSA. The chain's CDR3 is CASSLASGTLTDTQYF. The CDR3 region has the DNA TGTGCCAGCAGCTTGGCTAGCGGGACGCTCACAGATACGCAGTATTTT.

The gene calls are TRBV4-2 and TRBJ2-7; 7 bases line up with TRBD1. The CDR3 extends over 16 amino acids. Looked up from germline, CDR1 is LGHNA and CDR2 is YNFKEQ. The J segment lost 3 bases and the V segment lost 3 bases, leaving 11 bases of the junction unmatched. The CDR3 reads CASSQSTGSDLYEQYF. The CDR3, as DNA: TGTGCCAGCAGCCAGTCGACAGGGTCCGACCTCTACGAGCAGTACTTC.

This clonotype was seen many times. The CDR3 region has the DNA TGTGCCAGCAGTTCGCCTTGGTCCAGCTCCTACGAGCAGTACTTC. This gives the protein CASSSPWSSSYEQYF. The chain recombines TRBV12-3 or TRBV12-4 with TRBJ2-7; D is undetermined. The V gene lost 4 bases and the J gene lost 0 bases, with 13 bases spanning the gap. This CDR3 is built from 15 residues.